These 2 T cell receptor beta chains originate from one sample sequenced in a study of blood T cells in healthy people across ages. PCR was performed a second time for about 7 to 12 cycles using a sample-barcoded 5' primer and a J-beta primer mix. MiXCR, applied by TCRdb to the 5' RACE reads, yields one record per CDR3 protein. Of 1.5 million to 2 million distinct CDR3 sequences listed, 30% to 40% were seen once; the top ten hold around 11%. The sequenced sample consisted of blood. The receptors shown here come from a woman aged 25 to 39 in good health.

The V gene is TRBV24-1, the J gene TRBJ2-7, with 7 nucleotides matching TRBD1. Matching the DNA end better, TRBJ2-5 makes the J call doubtful. The length of the CDR3 is 17 residues. Germline-derived CDR1 and CDR2 are KGHDR and SFDVKD. The CDR3 spells CATSERTGVGASETQYF. The CDR3 region has the DNA TGTGCCACCAGTGAGAGGACAGGCGTCGGTGCATCGGAGACCCAGTACTTC.

The rearrangement links TRBV20-1 to TRBJ1-1; D is uncertain. CDR3 length: 12 amino acids. Trimming pared 0 bases from V and 4 bases from J, leaving 6 bases between. CDR1 is DFQATT and CDR2 is SNEGSKA in the germline V gene (reference sequence). The CDR3 coding sequence is TGCAGTGCTAGAGATGGGCGCACTGAAGCTTTCTTT. Its protein is CSARDGRTEAFF.